Listed here are 29 T cell receptor beta chains from one sample, sequenced in a study of T cell repertoires in cytomegalovirus infection. TCRdb analysed the reads with MiXCR anew, one entry per CDR3 protein. The sample shows roughly 130,000 distinct CDR3 sequences, approximately 24% of them seen only once. No antigens are known for them. Specimen: PBMCs, sequenced either directly or after in vitro stimulation (not recorded which). These receptors all stem from a human donor in good health (CMV status not recorded). Some clones in this sample may be carry-over from other donors' samples.

This chain's CDR3 is CASTGQRNQPQHF. The DNA of the CDR3 is TGTGCCAGCACCGGACAGCGCAATCAGCCCCAGCATTTT. This chain uses TRBV2 with TRBJ1-5; TRBD1 is a possible D gene (6 bases). Germline CDR1 and CDR2: SNHLY and FYNNEI. The CDR3 extends over 13 amino acids. The V end was cut by 7 bases, the J end by 2 bases, with 9 bases between.

This clonotype was recorded a few times. The V call is TRBV6-2 or TRBV6-3, the J call TRBJ2-7; TRBD1 or TRBD2 may be the D gene (5 bases each). From germline, CDR1 is MNHEY and CDR2 SVGEGT. The CDR3 runs to 16 residues. The V end lost 2 bases, the J end lost 2 bases, and 16 bases lay between the germline ends. CDR3: CASSYNGPGGTYEQYV. The CDR3 DNA reads TGTGCCAGCAGTTACAACGGACCTGGGGGTACCTACGAGCAGTACGTC.

This clonotype came up many times. The chain links TRBV25-1 to TRBJ1-6; D is possibly TRBD1 (5 bases). V was clipped by 4 bases and J by 4 bases, with 8 bases between them. The germline CDR1 and CDR2 sequences are MGHDK and SYGVNS. CDR3 length: 14 amino acids. In DNA, the CDR3 is TGTGCCAGCAGTGGTACAGGATATAATTCACCCCTCCACTTT. Protein product: CASSGTGYNSPLHF.

The DNA for the CDR3 is TGTGCCAGCAGCGCGCTTACAGGGACTGGGGCCAACGTCCTGACTTTC. Its protein product is CASSALTGTGANVLTF. The chain carries TRBV7-9 and TRBJ2-6; perhaps TRBD1 as D (6 bases). Trimming stripped 5 bases from V and 2 bases from J, with 13 bases between. In germline, CDR1 is SEHNR, CDR2 FQNEAQ (reference sequence). There are 16 residues in the CDR3.

This clonotype has a handful of counts. The chain has TRBV6-1 and TRBJ2-3, with TRBD2 matching 10 bases. The CDR3 runs 16 residues. Unmatched junction bases numbered 8, after V lost 3 bases and J lost 5 bases. Germline CDR1 is MNHNS and CDR2 is SASEGT. CDR3: CASSEALAGKGDTQYF. The CDR3, as DNA: TGTGCCAGCAGTGAGGCACTAGCGGGAAAAGGAGATACGCAGTATTTT.

For the CDR3, the DNA is TGTGCCAGTAATTCAGGGAGGCGGACTGAAAAACTGTTTTTT. It yields the protein CASNSGRRTEKLFF. The rearrangement links TRBV19 to TRBJ1-4; a possible D gene is TRBD1 (5 bases). The CDR3 is made up of 14 amino acids. Trimming cost V 7 bases and J 7 bases, with 16 bases left between them. In germline, CDR1 is LNHDA, CDR2 SQIVND (reference sequence).

The genes are TRBV6-2 or TRBV6-3 and TRBJ2-7; D is perhaps TRBD2 (5 bases). The CDR3 length is 14 residues. V lost 4 bases to trimming and J lost 7 bases, with 17 bases between them. Per the germline V gene, CDR1 is MNHEY and CDR2 is SVGEGT. For the CDR3, the DNA is TGTGCCAGCAGTTCTGGGAGCGGCACTAATGAGCAGTACGTC. As protein: CASSSGSGTNEQYV.

CDR3 nucleotide sequence: TGTGCCAGCAGTTTAGCGGGAGGGCCTCCTGAGCAGTTCTTC. Translating it yields CASSLAGGPPEQFF. The chain links TRBV27 to TRBJ2-1; the match to TRBD2 covers 9 bases. Looked up from germline, CDR1 is MNHEY and CDR2 is SMNVEV (reference sequence). The ends lost 2 bases at V and 9 bases at J; junction bases unmatched: 5. This CDR3 comprises 14 residues.

This clonotype has ten or more counts. The V and J genes are TRBV7-2 and TRBJ1-2; D is possibly TRBD1 (6 bases). This CDR3 spans 11 amino acids. V lost 4 bases and J 13 bases, leaving 13 bases between the germline ends. The V gene's germline CDR1 is SGHTA and CDR2 FQGNSA. CDR3 sequence (DNA): TGTGCCAGCAGCTCCCGTGGGGGGCTCACCTTC. Its translation: CASSSRGGLTF.

This chain links TRBV7-2 with TRBJ1-1, with a tentative D call TRBD1 (5 bases). V shed 5 bases and J shed 3 bases, with 13 bases lying between them. The CDR3 contains 14 residues. Germline-derived CDR1 and CDR2 are SGHTA and FQGNSA. The CDR3 here is CASSPPWGDTEAFF. The CDR3 DNA sequence: TGTGCCAGCAGCCCGCCGTGGGGGGACACTGAAGCTTTCTTT.

For the CDR3, the DNA is TGCAGTGCTAGAGATGGGTTAGGGGCCCATAATGTCAATGAGCAGTTCTTC. Translated: CSARDGLGAHNVNEQFF. J is TRBJ2-1 and V is TRBV20-1; D is possibly TRBD1 (5 bases). This CDR3 has 17 residues. The germline CDR1 and CDR2 sequences are DFQATT and SNEGSKA (reference sequence). Trimming took off 0 bases at V and 6 bases at J, with 21 bases between the two ends.

The chain joins TRBV7-3 to TRBJ2-2; D perhaps matches TRBD1 (6 bases). CDR1 is SGHTA, CDR2 FQGTGA, per germline. The CDR3 totals 16 residues. Trimming removed 2 bases from V and 5 bases from J, with 15 bases in between. CDR3 nucleotide sequence: TGTGCCAGCAGCTTATTTTCAGGGGCTGGTACCGGGGAGCTGTTTTTT. It is translated as CASSLFSGAGTGELFF.

V usage is TRBV7-9 and J usage is TRBJ1-2, with D tentatively TRBD1 (6 bases). The CDR3 runs to 16 residues. Deletions cut 1 base from V and 2 bases from J, with 14 bases between. Germline V CDR1 and CDR2: SEHNR, FQNEAQ (reference sequence). CDR3: CASSLGLGQKNYGYTF. The CDR3 bases are TGTGCCAGCAGCTTAGGACTAGGACAGAAGAACTATGGCTACACCTTC.

The chain is built from TRBV4-1 and TRBJ2-1; D is uncertain. Germline-derived CDR1 and CDR2 are MGHRA and YSYEKL. CDR3 length: 14 residues. Trimming removed 0 bases from V and 3 bases from J, with 6 bases in between. CDR3 coding DNA: TGCGCCAGCAGCCAAGATCGACTCTACAATGAGCAGTTCTTC. This encodes CASSQDRLYNEQFF.

This clonotype was seen at least ten times. The chain employs TRBV7-2 and TRBJ1-4, with D possibly TRBD1 on 6 matching bases. CDR3 length: 15 amino acids. Germline lookup yields CDR1 SGHTA and CDR2 FQGNSA. V was cut by 7 bases and J by 7 bases, with 19 bases left in between. DNA of the CDR3: TGTGCCAGCACGCTAACCGGACAGCCTCGTGAAAAACTGTTTTTT. Amino acids: CASTLTGQPREKLFF.

The chain combines TRBV6-2 or TRBV6-3 with TRBJ2-1; D gene ambiguous. The CDR3 sequence is 15 residues long. V lost 5 bases and J 7 bases, leaving 18 bases between the germline ends. The germline V gene encodes CDR1 MNHEY and CDR2 SVGEGT. CDR3 sequence (DNA): TGTGCCAGCAGTAAAAGATTCGGTAGTGTGAATGAGCAGTTCTTC. Amino acids: CASSKRFGSVNEQFF.

V gene TRBV7-9 combines with J gene TRBJ2-2; 13 nucleotides match TRBD2. Trimming took 9 bases from V and 7 from J; bases not matched to a gene: 8. CDR1 is SEHNR, CDR2 FQNEAQ, per germline (reference sequence). The length of the CDR3 is 15 residues. The CDR3 bases are TGTGCCAGTCTGGGACTAGCGGGAATCCACGGGGAGCTGTTTTTT. It translates to CASLGLAGIHGELFF.

This clonotype is labeled as medium-sized. The V and J genes are TRBV7-3 and TRBJ2-3; 7 bases align to TRBD2. The CDR3 runs to 16 residues. V lost 1 base, J lost 6 bases, and 10 bases stayed unmatched. The germline V gene encodes CDR1 SGHTA and CDR2 FQGTGA. Here the CDR3 DNA reads TGTGCCAGCAGCTTAAGGGTGGGAGGGCCGGCGGATACGCAGTATTTT. Residues: CASSLRVGGPADTQYF.

This clonotype was detected ten times or more. The chain carries TRBV11-2 and TRBJ2-1; D gene ambiguous. This CDR3 is 15 amino acids long. Germline loops: CDR1 SGHAT, CDR2 FQNNGV. V lost 3 bases to trimming and J lost 5 bases, with 14 bases between them. The CDR3 loop reads CASSFEPGRNNEQFF. In DNA form, the CDR3 reads TGTGCCAGCAGCTTCGAGCCTGGCAGGAACAATGAGCAGTTCTTC.

This rearrangement joins TRBV6-1 to TRBJ2-7; D may be TRBD1 (5 bases). This CDR3 comprises 11 residues. Trimming cost V 3 bases and J 5 bases, with 5 bases left between them. Germline CDR1 MNHNS, CDR2 SASEGT. DNA of the CDR3: TGTGCCAGCAGTGAGGGGCACGAGCAGTACTTC. This translates into CASSEGHEQYF.

This clonotype was seen ten or more times. This sequence joins TRBV7-9 and TRBJ2-1; 10 nucleotides line up with TRBD2. Germline V gives CDR1 SEHNR, CDR2 FQNEAQ (reference sequence). The V and J ends lost 5 bases and 2 bases, in that order; junction bases with no gene match: 3. This CDR3 spans 15 amino acids. The CDR3 sequence is CASSTGTSAYNEQFF. In nucleotides, the CDR3 is TGTGCCAGCAGCACCGGGACTAGCGCCTACAATGAGCAGTTCTTC.

This chain connects TRBV20-1 to TRBJ2-1; 14 bases map to TRBD2. The length of the CDR3 is 17 residues. Germline V gene data show CDR1 as DFQATT and CDR2 as SNEGSKA (reference sequence). V lost 6 bases, J lost 8 bases, and 15 bases stayed unmatched. Here the CDR3 DNA reads TGCAGTGCCCCCGGACTAGCGGGAGGCGGACGCAGCGATGAGCAGTTCTTC. The encoded protein is CSAPGLAGGGRSDEQFF.

A word on this clonotype: This clone may be a read error of a much larger clone one base away. The chain joins TRBV2 to TRBJ2-1; D may be TRBD2 (5 bases). The CDR3 has 13 amino acids. The germline V gene has CDR1 SNHLY and CDR2 FYNNEI. The chain's CDR3 is CGSSEGLYNEQFF. The CDR3 DNA sequence: TGTGGCAGCAGTGAAGGACTGTACAATGAGCAGTTCTTC.

The genes are TRBV27 and TRBJ1-2; D call uncertain. The CDR3 has 14 residues. Trimming removed 3 bases from V and 2 bases from J, with 10 bases in between. Germline V gene lookup returns CDR1 MNHEY and CDR2 SMNVEV (reference sequence). The DNA of the CDR3 is TGTGCCAGCAGTTTTGGCGTCAACAACTATGGCTACACCTTC. It codes for CASSFGVNNYGYTF.

The chain combines TRBV28 with TRBJ1-6; 7 nucleotides agree with TRBD1. J was trimmed by 8 bases and V by 1 base; bases with no gene match: 2. The CDR3 sequence is 14 residues long. CDR1 is MDHEN and CDR2 is SYDVKM in the germline V gene. CDR3 sequence: CASSLSGQHSPLHF. In DNA, the CDR3 is TGTGCCAGCAGTTTATCGGGACAGCATTCACCCCTCCACTTT.

This clonotype was detected many times. The gene calls are TRBV6-5 and TRBJ2-3; 10 positions match TRBD2. The V gene end was trimmed by 5 bases and the J gene end by 1 base; junction bases not matched to a gene: 3. The CDR3 contains 15 residues. Germline values: CDR1 MNHEY, CDR2 SVGAGI. The CDR3 nucleotides read TGTGCCAGCAGTCCCGGGACTAGCGGCACAGATACGCAGTATTTT. This encodes CASSPGTSGTDTQYF.

The chain employs TRBV29-1 and TRBJ2-7, with 7 nucleotides matching TRBD2. Germline-derived CDR1 and CDR2 are SQVTM and ANQGSEA. The CDR3 sequence is 14 residues long. V lost 2 bases to trimming and J lost 4 bases; unmatched junction nucleotides: 8. CDR3 bases: TGCAGCGTTGAAAAGTACGGACTAGGTTACGAGCAGTACTTC. Residues: CSVEKYGLGYEQYF.

This chain links TRBV7-4 with TRBJ2-7, with D possibly TRBD2 on 5 matching bases. Trimming pared 5 bases from V and 2 bases from J, leaving 13 bases between. Germline values: CDR1 SGHVT, CDR2 SQSDAQ. This CDR3 region has 14 residues. CDR3 protein: CASSPSGGAYEQYV. In DNA form, the CDR3 reads TGTGCCAGCAGCCCCAGCGGCGGAGCCTACGAGCAGTACGTC.

This clonotype was counted at least ten times. The chain carries TRBV12-3 or TRBV12-4 and TRBJ2-1; no clear D gene. There are 15 residues in the CDR3. The V gene lost 6 bases and the J gene lost 6 bases, with 18 bases spanning the gap. CDR3 sequence reads: CASSPRSGIINEQFF. CDR3 in DNA: TGTGCCAGCAGCCCACGGTCCGGCATCATCAATGAGCAGTTCTTC.